This T cell receptor (beta chain) is drawn from a study of shared T cell receptors in the human thymus. Some clones are missing from TCRdb's copy, which holds only in-frame ones; the method was immunoSEQ multiplex PCR. The table records around 730,000 clones, around 85% of them present only once. V was shortened by 5 bases and J by 1 base, with 18 bases between the two germline ends. The CDR3 extends over 16 amino acids. CDR1 is SGDLS, CDR2 YYNGEE, per germline. These data are also associated with another study on human thymus T cells. That paper notes: Resected material from corrective heart surgery provided the thymus tissue analysed. Apparent skewing of V and J gene usage characterized both thymic and blood repertoires. Unrelated individuals were reported by related research to share highly overlapping thymic repertoires.

The receptor comes from a girl younger than two with a congenital heart defect. The V gene is TRBV9, the J gene TRBJ1-1, with no clear D. Sample: thymocytes. The CDR3 spells CASRGKERPGNTEAFF. Written as DNA, the CDR3 is TGTGCCAGCAGGGGAAAAGAGCGGCCGGGGAACACTGAAGCTTTCTTT. The variable domain in full, completed from reference TRBV9 and TRBJ1-1, reads DSGVTQTPKHLITATGQRVTLRCSPRSGDLSVYWYQQSLDQGLQFLIQYYNGEERAKGNILERFSAQQFPDLHSELNLSSLELGDSALYFCASRGKERPGNTEAFFGQGTRLTVV.